The TCR beta chain described here comes from a study of T cells in Graves' hyperthyroidism and ophthalmopathy. This clonotype was seen a few times. Trimming took 1 base from V and 4 from J; bases not matched to a gene: 6. The V gene's germline CDR1 is SEHNR and CDR2 FQNEAQ (reference sequence). This CDR3 is 16 amino acids long. Amplification of TCR beta CDR3 regions used RNA as the template. With the HTBI primer set, the TCR CDR3 went through a first round of RT-PCR. In TCRdb, the multiplex PCR reads were re-called with MiXCR into one record per CDR3 protein. The sample lists about 640,000 distinct CDR3 sequences, roughly 15% occurring once. It was less than 13 ml of fresh peripheral blood that supplied the PBMCs.

Material: blood. The chain employs TRBV7-9 and TRBJ2-2; 7 bases are a match to TRBD2. The sequence was obtained from a woman aged 50 to 65 with Graves' ophthalmopathy. The DNA of the CDR3 is TGTGCCAGCAGCTTAGTAGGCGGGAGTACCACCGGGGAGCTGTTTTTT. Its protein product is CASSLVGGSTTGELFF.